The 27 T cell receptor beta chains listed next were all sequenced from one sample in a study of shared clonotypes between healthy human individuals. Libraries were prepared by immunoSEQ multiplex PCR; TCRdb keeps only in-frame clonotypes and omits some of them. The table includes approximately 2.5 million clones, 93% detected once. What was sequenced was naive CD4+ T cells from PBMCs. The subset denotes: CD45RA+ positively selected. The receptor set was obtained from a man aged 18 to 29 in good health. Some clones in this sample may be carry-over from other donors' samples.

The chain couples TRBV5-6 to TRBJ1-2; D call uncertain. The ends were cut back, 6 bases at V and 4 bases at J, with 16 bases in the middle. Germline V gene sequence: CDR1 SGHDT, CDR2 YYEEEE. The CDR3 loop spans 14 amino acids. The CDR3 loop is CASTPNGRLYGYTF. CDR3 in DNA: TGTGCCAGCACCCCCAATGGCAGGCTCTATGGCTACACCTTC.

CDR3 residues: CASSSIERQTLDGYTF. Here the CDR3 DNA reads TGTGCCAGCAGCTCGATTGAGCGGCAAACCTTGGATGGCTACACCTTC. The chain has TRBV7-9 and TRBJ1-2; no clear D. Per germline, CDR1 SEHNR and CDR2 FQNEAQ (reference sequence). This CDR3 has 16 amino acids. V shed 4 bases and J shed 6 bases, with 21 bases lying between them.

This clone was seen a few times. This chain joins TRBV5-1 and TRBJ2-3; TRBD2 aligns across 9 bases. With 2 bases clipped from V and 4 bases from J, the junction kept 8 bases outside the gene matches. This CDR3 is built from 16 residues. Germline CDR1 SGHRS, CDR2 YFSETQ. The CDR3 reads CASSFTAGGTADTQYF. The DNA for the CDR3 is TGCGCCAGCAGCTTTACAGCGGGAGGTACTGCAGATACGCAGTATTTT. Complete variable domain (other parts from reference TRBV5-1 and TRBJ2-3): KAGVTQTPRYLIKTRGQQVTLSCSPISGHRSVSWYQQTPGQGLQFLFEYFSETQRNKGNFPGRFSGRQFSNSRSEMNVSTLELGDSALYLCASSFTAGGTADTQYFGPGTRLTVL.

The chain has TRBV18 and TRBJ1-4, with a weak D call TRBD1 (5 bases). The CDR3 loop spans 14 amino acids. The germline CDR1 and CDR2 sequences are KGHSH and LQKENI. The ends were cut back, 2 bases at V and 11 bases at J, with 15 bases in the middle. The CDR3 protein is CASSPVGRESKLFF. In nucleotides, the CDR3 is TGTGCCAGCTCACCAGTTGGCAGGGAGTCGAAACTGTTTTTT.

Here the CDR3 reads CASSSGQNYGYTF. CDR3 bases: TGTGCCAGCAGTTCGGGACAGAACTATGGCTACACCTTC. J is TRBJ1-2 and V is TRBV2; the match to TRBD1 covers 7 bases. The CDR3 totals 13 residues. The V segment lost 5 bases and the J segment 2 bases; nucleotides outside the gene matches: 2. Germline CDR1 SNHLY, CDR2 FYNNEI.

V is TRBV19 and J is TRBJ1-5; D unclear. V lost 2 bases to trimming and J lost 1 base, with 12 bases between them. The CDR3 extends over 16 amino acids. CDR1 is LNHDA and CDR2 is SQIVND in the germline V gene (reference sequence). CDR3: CASSISAAGSNQPQHF. In DNA, the CDR3 is TGTGCCAGTAGTATATCGGCAGCTGGGAGCAATCAGCCCCAGCATTTT.

A remark on this clone: Other DNA sequences from this sample encode an identical CDR3 as well. The V gene is TRBV27, the J gene TRBJ1-5; D not certain. This CDR3 comprises 13 residues. Trimming removed 3 bases at V and 5 bases at J, with 8 bases between. Germline V gene lookup returns CDR1 MNHEY and CDR2 SMNVEV (reference sequence). This CDR3 reads CASSFRGDQPQHF. The CDR3 nucleotides read TGTGCCAGCAGTTTTCGTGGTGATCAGCCCCAGCATTTT.

The chain combines TRBV19 with TRBJ2-7; 13 nucleotides line up with TRBD2. CDR1 LNHDA and CDR2 SQIVND come from the germline V gene (reference sequence). J gave up 5 bases and V 5 bases, and 9 bases lay outside the gene matches. The CDR3 consists of 16 residues. CDR3 region: CASSPQLAGGFDEQYF. The CDR3 DNA reads as TGTGCCAGTAGTCCACAACTAGCGGGAGGGTTCGACGAGCAGTACTTC.

The genes are TRBV4-1 and TRBJ1-4, with D possibly being TRBD1 (5 bases). The CDR3 runs to 15 residues. Germline CDR1 MGHRA, CDR2 YSYEKL. The V gene lost 1 base and the J gene lost 10 bases, with 16 bases spanning the gap. The CDR3 nucleotides are TGCGCCAGCAGCCAAGTGGGGCTACCCTCTGTAAAACTGTTTTTT. Protein: CASSQVGLPSVKLFF.

This chain connects TRBV7-9 to TRBJ1-1, with unresolved D. V was pared by 5 bases and J by 1 base, with 8 bases between. This CDR3 region has 13 residues. Germline-derived CDR1 and CDR2 are SEHNR and FQNEAQ (reference sequence). This CDR3 reads CASSRSGNTEAFF. The DNA for the CDR3 is TGTGCCAGCAGCCGTTCAGGGAACACTGAAGCTTTCTTT.

Details on this clone: This specimen includes other DNA sequences encoding the same CDR3. This CDR3 reads CAWRDTTEAFF. For the CDR3, the DNA is TGTGCCTGGAGAGATACTACTGAAGCTTTCTTT. The chain carries TRBV30 and TRBJ1-1; D ambiguous. From germline, CDR1 is GTSNPN and CDR2 SVGIG (reference sequence). Trimming took off 3 bases at V and 5 bases at J, with 7 bases between the two ends. This CDR3 spans 11 amino acids.

The chain combines TRBV6-1 with TRBJ2-5; D unclear. V was pared by 7 bases and J by 3 bases, with 9 bases between. Germline assignment: CDR1 MNHNS and CDR2 SASEGT. CDR3 length: 12 amino acids. The CDR3 nucleotides are TGTGCCAGCAAACCCTACAAAGAGACCCAGTACTTC. This translates into CASKPYKETQYF.

The chain employs TRBV2 and TRBJ2-3; D may be TRBD2 (6 bases). The CDR3 extends over 15 amino acids. Trimming removed 6 bases from V and 5 bases from J, with 18 bases in between. CDR1 and CDR2 from the germline V gene are SNHLY and FYNNEI. CDR3 DNA: TGTGCCAGCAGGACTGGGGGGAGCTTGATAGATACGCAGTATTTT. This translates into CASRTGGSLIDTQYF.

This clone appeared a single time. In DNA form, the CDR3 reads TGCGCCAGCAGAATTGACAGGGATCAGCCCCAGCATTTT. This codes for CASRIDRDQPQHF. This sequence joins TRBV5-1 and TRBJ1-5; 7 positions match TRBD1. CDR1 is SGHRS and CDR2 is YFSETQ in the germline V gene. Trimming removed 5 bases from V and 5 bases from J; junction bases left unmatched: 4. This CDR3 spans 13 amino acids.

The chain combines TRBV30 with TRBJ1-6; D may be TRBD1 (5 bases). CDR3 length: 14 residues. Trimming cost V 0 bases and J 8 bases, with 11 bases left between them. Germline assignment: CDR1 GTSNPN and CDR2 SVGIG (reference sequence). The DNA of the CDR3 is TGTGCCTGGAGTGTACGGGGGGTGGATTCACCCCTCCACTTT. It translates to CAWSVRGVDSPLHF.

The chain recombines TRBV5-1 with TRBJ1-1; no clear D gene. Germline V gives CDR1 SGHRS, CDR2 YFSETQ. The CDR3 is made up of 14 amino acids. V was shortened by 1 base and J by 1 base, with 8 bases between the two germline ends. The CDR3 reads CASSLWVGNTEAFF. For the CDR3, the DNA is TGCGCCAGCAGCTTGTGGGTCGGGAACACTGAAGCTTTCTTT.

V is TRBV10-3 and J is TRBJ2-2; 9 positions match TRBD1. Germline loops: CDR1 ENHRY, CDR2 SYGVKD. V trimming: 11 bases; J trimming: 2 bases; junction bases outside the gene matches: 6. The CDR3 is 14 amino acids. CDR3 region: CAAKGQGNTGELFF. The CDR3 DNA sequence: TGTGCCGCCAAGGGACAGGGAAACACCGGGGAGCTGTTTTTT.

This chain uses TRBV13 with TRBJ2-3; 14 bases line up with TRBD2. V lost 4 bases to trimming and J lost 0 bases; unmatched junction nucleotides: 9. Germline loops: CDR1 PRHDT, CDR2 FYEKMQ (reference sequence). CDR3 length: 19 amino acids. The CDR3 sequence is CASSSGTSGSRASTDTQYF. CDR3 sequence (DNA): TGTGCCAGCAGCTCCGGGACTAGCGGGAGTCGGGCTAGCACAGATACGCAGTATTTT.

The chain employs TRBV5-1 and TRBJ2-3; 13 nucleotides match TRBD2. V was clipped by 4 bases and J by 8 bases; unmatched bases: 7. The CDR3 sequence is 15 residues long. Germline V gene lookup returns CDR1 SGHRS and CDR2 YFSETQ. This CDR3 reads CASSPGLAGLGTQYF. The CDR3 DNA reads TGCGCCAGCAGCCCGGGACTAGCGGGGCTTGGTACGCAGTATTTT.

The chain has TRBV5-1 and TRBJ2-1; D is undetermined. Trimming cost V 4 bases and J 5 bases, with 13 bases left between them. This CDR3 is built from 14 residues. Germline V gives CDR1 SGHRS, CDR2 YFSETQ. CDR3: CASSVPRPDNEQFF. The DNA for the CDR3 is TGCGCCAGCAGCGTCCCACGTCCGGACAATGAGCAGTTCTTC. Filled out from reference TRBV5-1 and TRBJ2-1, the complete variable domain reads KAGVTQTPRYLIKTRGQQVTLSCSPISGHRSVSWYQQTPGQGLQFLFEYFSETQRNKGNFPGRFSGRQFSNSRSEMNVSTLELGDSALYLCASSVPRPDNEQFFGPGTRLTVL.

The V and J genes are TRBV6-5 and TRBJ2-7; D is ambiguous. V gave up 4 bases and J gave up 0 bases, with 13 bases separating them. Germline-derived CDR1 and CDR2 are MNHEY and SVGAGI. There are 15 residues in the CDR3. This CDR3 reads CASSSRLRSSYEQYF. For the CDR3, the DNA is TGTGCCAGCAGTTCCAGACTGCGTAGCTCCTACGAGCAGTACTTC.

This clone has only one observation. For the CDR3, the DNA is TGTGCCAGCAGTACATCCCGGACAGGGGACAATGAGCAGTTCTTC. Translation: CASSTSRTGDNEQFF. The J gene is TRBJ2-1, the V gene TRBV28, with 9 bases matching TRBD1. This CDR3 has 15 amino acids. Losses at the gene ends were 5 bases for V and 5 bases for J; bases not matched to a gene: 7. Germline V CDR1 and CDR2: MDHEN, SYDVKM.

This sequence joins TRBV7-6 and TRBJ2-7, with TRBD2 identical over 7 bases. CDR3 size: 15 residues. Germline loops: CDR1 SGHVS, CDR2 FNYEAQ. J gave up 3 bases and V 5 bases, and 10 bases lay outside the gene matches. CDR3 amino acids: CASSPRGVAIYEQYF. The CDR3 DNA reads TGTGCCAGCAGCCCCCGGGGGGTTGCTATCTACGAGCAGTACTTC.

The gene calls are TRBV5-6 and TRBJ1-2, with no clear D. V lost 0 bases and J 6 bases, leaving 3 bases between the germline ends. The CDR3 spans 11 residues. Germline CDR1 and CDR2: SGHDT and YYEEEE. The CDR3 sequence is CASSLEDGYTF. The DNA for the CDR3 is TGTGCCAGCAGCTTGGAGGATGGCTACACCTTC.

The chain employs TRBV6-1 and TRBJ2-7; TRBD1 aligns across 9 bases. Germline CDR1 and CDR2: MNHNS and SASEGT. CDR3 length: 14 amino acids. The J segment lost 3 bases and the V segment lost 7 bases, leaving 7 bases of the junction unmatched. The CDR3 loop is CASNRDRVYYEQYF. CDR3 bases: TGTGCCAGCAACCGGGACAGGGTTTACTACGAGCAGTACTTC.

The chain couples TRBV19 to TRBJ2-1; a possible D gene is TRBD1 (6 bases). This CDR3 has 15 residues. Germline CDR1 is LNHDA and CDR2 is SQIVND (reference sequence). V gave up 3 bases and J gave up 4 bases, with 13 bases separating them. This CDR3 is CASSILGGVYNEQFF. In DNA form, the CDR3 reads TGTGCCAGTAGTATTTTAGGGGGTGTTTACAATGAGCAGTTCTTC.

A single count supports this clone. Different DNA sequences within this sample yield the same CDR3. This rearrangement joins TRBV6-6 to TRBJ1-1; possibly TRBD1 for D (5 bases). Germline V gene data show CDR1 as MNHNY and CDR2 as SVGAGI (reference sequence). V was trimmed by 0 bases and J by 0 bases, leaving 8 bases between them. The CDR3 is 15 residues long. CDR3 protein: CASSYSRQMNTEAFF. The CDR3 DNA reads as TGTGCCAGCAGTTACTCGAGACAGATGAACACTGAAGCTTTCTTT.